The 17 T cell receptor beta chains below were found in one sample sequenced in a study of T cell changes during pregnancy in multiple sclerosis. Data came from immunoSEQ multiplex PCR; TCRdb stores just in-frame clones and leaves some out. The data hold 75,000 to 100,000 clones, with just over 90% observed a single time. The sequencing here drew on peripheral blood, taken after pregnancy. The receptor source for this set is a female donor in good health, enrolled as a control in a pregnancy study.

This clone was seen once. The chain carries TRBV6-6 and TRBJ2-7, with 9 bases lining up with TRBD1. V dropped 8 bases and J dropped 7; count of bases not matched to a gene: 12. The CDR3 has 14 amino acids. Germline loops: CDR1 MNHNY, CDR2 SVGAGI (reference sequence). CDR3 sequence (DNA): TGTGCCAGCGGATCGGGACAGGGCACGGGGGAGCAGTACTTC. Amino acids: CASGSGQGTGEQYF.

This chain uses TRBV5-1 with TRBJ2-1, with TRBD2 matching over 8 bases. J gave up 5 bases and V 4 bases, and 11 bases lay outside the gene matches. Germline V CDR1 and CDR2: SGHRS, YFSETQ. CDR3 size: 16 residues. CDR3 coding DNA: TGCGCCAGCAGCCTGACCCCGGGGGGGGGCCACAATGAGCAGTTCTTC. Its protein product is CASSLTPGGGHNEQFF.

The CDR3 DNA is TGTGCCAGCAGCCTAGACCAGGTCCCCCGTGGCTACACCTTC. It specifies CASSLDQVPRGYTF. J is TRBJ1-2 and V is TRBV7-9, with D unclear. The CDR3 is 14 residues long. Germline CDR1 and CDR2: SEHNR and FQNEAQ (reference sequence). Trimming cost V 5 bases and J 7 bases, with 17 bases left between them. Looking up the rest from reference TRBV7-9 and TRBJ1-2 gives the full variable domain: DTGVSQNPRHKITKRGQNVTFRCDPISEHNRLYWYRQTLGQGPEFLTYFQNEAQLEKSRLLSDRFSAERPKGSFSTLEIQRTEQGDSAMYLCASSLDQVPRGYTFGSGTRLTVV.

There are a few counts of this clone. The rearrangement uses TRBV6-6 and TRBJ1-1; a possible D gene is TRBD1 (5 bases). Deletions cut 6 bases from V and 1 base from J, with 9 bases between. Germline V gene sequence: CDR1 MNHNY, CDR2 SVGAGI (reference sequence). The CDR3 spans 13 residues. The CDR3 region has the DNA TGTGCCAGCAGAAAGACAGCGAACACTGAAGCTTTCTTT. Translation: CASRKTANTEAFF.

The genes are TRBV27 and TRBJ2-3; D may be TRBD2 (6 bases). The germline V gene has CDR1 MNHEY and CDR2 SMNVEV (reference sequence). Between the trimmed V and J ends, which lost 3 bases and 0 bases, there was a span of 10 bases. The CDR3 is 15 residues long. This CDR3 is CASSLTRGSTDTQYF. The CDR3 coding sequence is TGTGCCAGCAGTTTGACGCGGGGTAGCACAGATACGCAGTATTTT.

Concerning this clone: At the DNA level, this CDR3 is encoded by other sequences in the same sample as well. The V and J genes are TRBV6-5 and TRBJ1-2; TRBD1 agrees at 7 bases. V lost 3 bases and J lost 6; bases outside the gene matches: 10. CDR1 and CDR2 (germline): MNHEY, SVGAGI. The CDR3 has 15 amino acids. The CDR3 DNA sequence: TGTGCCAGCAGTTATCGGGACAGACCCTGGAATGGCTACACCTTC. As protein: CASSYRDRPWNGYTF.

This clone occurred a few times. The V and J genes are TRBV28 and TRBJ2-7, with 9 nucleotides matching TRBD2. Germline V gives CDR1 MDHEN, CDR2 SYDVKM. The CDR3 covers 16 residues. Unmatched junction bases numbered 8, after V lost 5 bases and J lost 0 bases. CDR3 in DNA: TGTGCCAGCAGTCGGGTAGCGGGAGCCGGCTCCTACGAGCAGTACTTC. It encodes CASSRVAGAGSYEQYF.

The chain recombines TRBV11-3 with TRBJ2-2; 7 bases agree with TRBD1. V lost 5 bases and J lost 6; bases outside the gene matches: 9. The CDR3 length is 15 residues. Germline assignment: CDR1 SGHNT and CDR2 YENEEA. The CDR3 DNA is TGTGCCAGCAGCCGAGGGACAGTTGGGGCCGGGGAGCTGTTTTTT. Translation: CASSRGTVGAGELFF.

This sequence joins TRBV18 and TRBJ2-7; D uncertain. The germline V and J ends were trimmed by 4 bases and 0 bases, with 7 bases remaining between them. Germline V gene sequence: CDR1 KGHSH, CDR2 LQKENI. The CDR3 totals 13 residues. CDR3 region: CASSLPGSYEQYF. In nucleotides, the CDR3 is TGTGCCAGCTCACTTCCGGGCTCCTACGAGCAGTACTTC.

This clone was seen just once. The chain combines TRBV9 with TRBJ1-2; 7 bases agree with TRBD1. CDR1 SGDLS and CDR2 YYNGEE come from the germline V gene. Trimming at V came to 3 bases and at J to 4 bases, leaving 9 bases not matched to a gene. This CDR3 is built from 15 residues. CDR3 in amino acids: CASSGNRGRIYGYTF. Here the CDR3 DNA reads TGTGCCAGCAGCGGAAACAGGGGCCGTATCTATGGCTACACCTTC.

The chain has TRBV5-4 and TRBJ2-7; 13 positions agree with TRBD2. The V segment lost 4 bases and the J segment 3 bases; nucleotides outside the gene matches: 7. This CDR3 comprises 16 residues. Germline CDR1 is SGHNT and CDR2 is YYREEE (reference sequence). The DNA for the CDR3 is TGTGCCAGCAGCCGAGGGGGGACTAGCGGGATCTACGAGCAGTACTTC. Translated: CASSRGGTSGIYEQYF.

J is TRBJ1-1 and V is TRBV19, with D uncertain. This CDR3 contains 14 residues. Trimming took 5 bases from V and 7 from J, leaving 17 bases between them. Germline V gene sequence: CDR1 LNHDA, CDR2 SQIVND (reference sequence). The CDR3 here is CASSEVGRWVEAFF. CDR3 in DNA: TGTGCCAGTAGTGAGGTGGGGAGGTGGGTTGAAGCTTTCTTT.

The chain joins TRBV19 to TRBJ2-7; the D gene is possibly TRBD1 (5 bases). The germline V gene has CDR1 LNHDA and CDR2 SQIVND (reference sequence). This CDR3 is built from 13 residues. Trimming stripped 3 bases from V and 2 bases from J, with 8 bases between. CDR3 in DNA: TGTGCCAGTAGTATCTCCAGGGCCTACGAGCAGTACTTC. The encoded protein is CASSISRAYEQYF.

The chain employs TRBV2 and TRBJ2-3; tentatively, D is TRBD2 (6 bases). The CDR3 is 17 residues long. Germline V gene sequence: CDR1 SNHLY, CDR2 FYNNEI. The germline V and J ends were trimmed by 6 bases and 4 bases, with 23 bases remaining between them. The CDR3 reads CASRPGGRVWNPDTQYF. The CDR3 coding sequence is TGTGCCAGCAGGCCAGGAGGGCGGGTCTGGAACCCAGATACGCAGTATTTT.

This clone was counted between two and nine times. The V gene is TRBV6-5, the J gene TRBJ1-5; D remains ambiguous. The germline V gene encodes CDR1 MNHEY and CDR2 SVGAGI. Trimming stripped 5 bases from V and 0 bases from J, with 5 bases between. This CDR3 contains 13 residues. Here the CDR3 reads CASSPNSNQPQHF. CDR3 DNA: TGTGCCAGCAGTCCCAATAGCAATCAGCCCCAGCATTTT.

In DNA, the CDR3 is TGCGCCAGCAGCCTCTCAACTAGCGGGGGTAATATTATACCCTACGAGCAGTACTTC. This sequence encodes CASSLSTSGGNIIPYEQYF. The genes are TRBV5-1 and TRBJ2-7, with 11 positions matching TRBD2. The junction had 17 bases not matched to a gene; V was cut back by 4 bases and J by 2 bases. CDR3 length equals 19 residues. Germline CDR1 is SGHRS and CDR2 is YFSETQ.

The rearrangement uses TRBV27 and TRBJ2-7, with D maybe TRBD2 (6 bases). Germline CDR1 MNHEY, CDR2 SMNVEV (reference sequence). There are 15 residues in the CDR3. V gave up 8 bases and J gave up 2 bases, with 19 bases separating them. The CDR3 here is CASVGGSRPAYEQYF. DNA of the CDR3: TGTGCCAGCGTTGGGGGGTCAAGACCTGCCTACGAGCAGTACTTC.